This TCR beta chain was retrieved from a study of siplizumab effects on memory and regulatory T cells. General study findings and limits: Greater diversity than memory cells seemed evident in naive T cells, which also appeared to be major alloresponse contributors. Roughly 75-95% of dividing CD4+ or CD8+ clones were without an attributable naive or memory phenotype. Siplizumab significantly reduced alloreactive sequences traceable to unstimulated CD4+ memory cells.

CDR3 length: 17 residues. Germline CDR1 and CDR2: SNHLY and FYNNEI. Germline trimming cut 2 bases from V and 2 bases from J; bases unmatched to any gene: 5. The protocol was immunoSEQ multiplex PCR, while the TCRdb copy is restricted to in-frame clones and leaves out a portion. The data show 75,000 to 100,000 clones, around 94% seen once. For this clone: Antigen: not known.

The TCR sequence derives from a human donor in good health. The chain is built from TRBV2 and TRBJ2-3; 12 bases map to TRBD2. Material for sequencing was non-Treg CD4+ T cells sorted from blood. The CDR3 loop reads CASSERLAGDFTDTQYF. The CDR3, as DNA: TGTGCCAGCAGTGAAAGACTAGCGGGAGATTTCACAGATACGCAGTATTTT.